Each of the 27 T cell receptor beta chains below was sequenced from the same sample in a study of T cell responses to AZD1222 COVID-19 vaccine. Some clones are missing from TCRdb's copy, which holds only in-frame ones; the method was immunoSEQ multiplex PCR. The sample holds under 200,000 clones, more than 80% seen once. The sequencing used peripheral blood, collected on day 0 of AZD1222 vaccination. These receptors originate from an adult in good health.

The chain links TRBV6-5 to TRBJ1-1; no clear D. This CDR3 spans 11 amino acids. Trimming stripped 8 bases from V and 0 bases from J, with 4 bases between. CDR1 is MNHEY and CDR2 is SVGAGI in the germline V gene. The CDR3: CASFLNTEAFF. The CDR3 DNA reads TGTGCCAGCTTTCTGAACACTGAAGCTTTCTTT.

J is TRBJ2-2 and V is TRBV5-1; TRBD1 agrees at 7 bases. V lost 8 bases, J lost 0 bases, and 4 bases stayed unmatched. The CDR3 has 14 residues. CDR1 and CDR2 (germline): SGHRS, YFSETQ. The CDR3 nucleotides read TGCGCCAGTAAAGGGACAGCGAACACCGGGGAGCTGTTTTTT. It is translated as CASKGTANTGELFF.

This chain links TRBV14 with TRBJ1-2; D possibly corresponds to TRBD1 (5 bases). Trimming removed 0 bases at V and 6 bases at J, with 17 bases between. Germline CDR1 SGHDN, CDR2 FVKESK. This CDR3 is built from 16 residues. CDR3 DNA: TGTGCCAGCAGCCAAGATCTTTTCGGGGCAGTACATGGCTACACCTTC. Residues: CASSQDLFGAVHGYTF.

The rearrangement joins TRBV18 to TRBJ1-2; possibly TRBD1 for D (5 bases). Trimming removed 3 bases from V and 4 bases from J, with 15 bases in between. Germline CDR1 and CDR2: KGHSH and LQKENI. The CDR3 sequence is 15 residues long. The chain's CDR3 is CASSPDLQGSYGYTF. The CDR3 bases are TGTGCCAGCTCACCTGACCTTCAGGGTTCCTATGGCTACACCTTC.

The V and J genes are TRBV11-2 and TRBJ1-1, with 8 bases matching TRBD1. V trimming: 5 bases; J trimming: 2 bases; junction bases outside the gene matches: 7. Germline CDR1 SGHAT, CDR2 FQNNGV. The CDR3 loop spans 15 amino acids. CDR3 in amino acids: CASSPRQGSNTEAFF. CDR3 nucleotides: TGTGCCAGCAGCCCCCGACAGGGGAGCAACACTGAAGCTTTCTTT.

This clone was detected only once. The chain combines TRBV29-1 with TRBJ1-4; TRBD1 agrees at 10 bases. There are 13 residues in the CDR3. Germline trimming cut 8 bases from V and 6 bases from J; bases unmatched to any gene: 6. CDR1 and CDR2 (germline): SQVTM, ANQGSEA. The CDR3 coding sequence is TGCAGCACCCGGGACAGGGGTTATGAAAAACTGTTTTTT. As protein: CSTRDRGYEKLFF.

This clone appeared once. The chain employs TRBV4-1 and TRBJ2-1; 7 bases are a match to TRBD1. V lost 8 bases, J lost 2 bases, and 9 bases stayed unmatched. The CDR3 covers 15 residues. In germline, CDR1 is MGHRA, CDR2 YSYEKL. The CDR3 bases are TGCGCCAGCGCCCGTCAGGGACAGACCTACAATGAGCAGTTCTTC. Translation gives CASARQGQTYNEQFF.

This rearrangement joins TRBV5-1 to TRBJ2-1, with D possibly being TRBD2 (7 bases). Looked up from germline, CDR1 is SGHRS and CDR2 is YFSETQ. With 1 base removed from V and 6 bases from J, the gap between germline ends came to 26 bases. The CDR3 has 19 amino acids. The CDR3 coding sequence is TGCGCCAGCAGCTTGACCCGGGCAAGGGGGGGAAGGAGTAGCAATGAGCAGTTCTTC. It translates to CASSLTRARGGRSSNEQFF.

CDR3 nucleotide sequence: TGTGCCAGCTCACCAGTAGGAGGGAAATCATCACCCCTCCACTTT. It yields the protein CASSPVGGKSSPLHF. J is TRBJ1-6 and V is TRBV18; no definite D call. Germline loops: CDR1 KGHSH, CDR2 LQKENI. The CDR3 is 15 residues long. V lost 2 bases, J lost 10 bases, and 15 bases lay in between.

The chain recombines TRBV6-1 with TRBJ1-2; no reliable D call. The V end lost 8 bases, the J end lost 2 bases, and 15 bases lay between the germline ends. The CDR3 contains 14 residues. Germline V lookup: CDR1 MNHNS, CDR2 SASEGT. The chain's CDR3 is CASSLAPRNYGYTF. The CDR3 DNA follows: TGTGCCAGCTCACTCGCCCCCAGGAACTATGGCTACACCTTC.

V and J are TRBV12-3 or TRBV12-4 and TRBJ1-1; D is uncertain. V gave up 6 bases and J gave up 8 bases, with 13 bases separating them. The CDR3 has 12 residues. This CDR3 is CASSQEGIEAFF. CDR3 nucleotides: TGTGCCAGCAGCCAGGAGGGTATCGAAGCTTTCTTT.

This chain connects TRBV29-1 to TRBJ2-7; D remains ambiguous. The V gene's germline CDR1 is SQVTM and CDR2 ANQGSEA. The CDR3 is 13 residues long. Trimming removed 1 base from V and 3 bases from J, with 10 bases in between. CDR3 sequence reads: CSVEAATSYEQYF. For the CDR3, the DNA is TGCAGCGTTGAAGCAGCCACAAGCTACGAGCAGTACTTC.

The genes are TRBV7-2 and TRBJ1-1; unclear D gene. Germline CDR1 SGHTA, CDR2 FQGNSA. The CDR3 is 14 amino acids. V gave up 5 bases and J gave up 3 bases, with 13 bases separating them. The CDR3 sequence: CASSPGWMDTEAFF. CDR3 coding DNA: TGTGCCAGCAGCCCGGGGTGGATGGACACTGAAGCTTTCTTT.

The chain joins TRBV5-4 to TRBJ1-2, with a possible D match to TRBD1 (6 bases). Germline V CDR1 and CDR2: SGHNT, YYREEE (reference sequence). V was cut by 1 base and J by 8 bases, with 12 bases left in between. CDR3 length equals 13 residues. The CDR3 loop reads CASSLRGAGGYTF. In DNA, the CDR3 is TGTGCCAGCAGCTTGAGGGGGGCGGGAGGCTACACCTTC.

This sequence joins TRBV19 and TRBJ1-6, with 8 bases aligning to TRBD1. CDR3 length equals 15 residues. Germline V gene sequence: CDR1 LNHDA, CDR2 SQIVND (reference sequence). The V segment lost 2 bases and the J segment 6 bases; nucleotides outside the gene matches: 3. DNA of the CDR3: TGTGCCAGTAGTATACAGGGGGCGCGTAATTCACCCCTCCACTTT. Its protein is CASSIQGARNSPLHF.

J is TRBJ1-2 and V is TRBV28; D is unclear. The CDR3 is 12 residues long. Germline V gene sequence: CDR1 MDHEN, CDR2 SYDVKM. V shed 6 bases and J shed 8 bases, with 13 bases lying between them. Here the CDR3 reads CASSPLGGGYTF. The DNA of the CDR3 is TGTGCCAGCAGCCCATTAGGTGGCGGCTACACCTTC.

The chain's CDR3 is CASSMGISYEQYF. The CDR3 DNA reads TGTGCCAGTAGTATGGGAATTTCCTACGAGCAGTACTTC. The chain couples TRBV19 to TRBJ2-7; D is uncertain. The CDR3 covers 13 residues. Germline CDR1 reads LNHDA; CDR2 reads SQIVND (reference sequence). Deletions cut 3 bases from V and 1 base from J, with 7 bases between.

A single count supports this clone. This CDR3 reads CASSRSGQGANTDTQYF. The CDR3 DNA reads TGCGCCAGCAGCCGTTCCGGACAGGGGGCGAACACAGATACGCAGTATTTT. J is TRBJ2-3 and V is TRBV4-1, with 11 bases aligning to TRBD1. V trimming: 4 bases; J trimming: 2 bases; junction bases outside the gene matches: 8. The germline V gene has CDR1 MGHRA and CDR2 YSYEKL. The CDR3 is 17 residues long.

The V call is TRBV19, the J call TRBJ1-2, with no clear D. Trimming took 7 bases from V and 0 from J, leaving 24 bases between them. CDR1 is LNHDA, CDR2 SQIVND, per germline (reference sequence). The length of the CDR3 is 18 residues. The CDR3 here is CASTLHYVSLGTNYGYTF. Written as DNA, the CDR3 is TGTGCCAGTACCCTACATTACGTGAGCCTAGGTACTAACTATGGCTACACCTTC.

J is TRBJ1-1 and V is TRBV13, with TRBD1 matching over 7 bases. The germline V gene encodes CDR1 PRHDT and CDR2 FYEKMQ (reference sequence). With V trimmed by 6 bases and J by 4 bases, 11 bases remained unmatched. This CDR3 is built from 15 residues. The CDR3 DNA reads as TGTGCCAGCAGTTCCCCGGACAGGACGTCCACTGAAGCTTTCTTT. This codes for CASSSPDRTSTEAFF.

The rearrangement links TRBV30 to TRBJ1-1; no reliable D call. Trimming shortened V by 5 bases and J by 4 bases, and 14 bases separated the two germline ends. This CDR3 contains 13 residues. CDR1 is GTSNPN, CDR2 SVGIG, per germline (reference sequence). In nucleotides, the CDR3 is TGTGCCTGGGGATGGGCGGCGGGCACTGAAGCTTTCTTT. Its translation: CAWGWAAGTEAFF.

The J gene is TRBJ2-7, the V gene TRBV21-1; the table calls TRBD2, which could not be checked here. TRBV21-1 is reported as a pseudogene. This CDR3 comprises 15 residues. The CDR3 DNA sequence: TGTGCCAGCCTCCCGAGGGCAGACTACTCCTACGAGCAGTACTTC. As protein: CASLPRADYSYEQYF.

This chain connects TRBV6-5 to TRBJ1-5; the match to TRBD1 covers 11 bases. The CDR3 has 15 residues. The ends lost 6 bases at V and 7 bases at J; junction bases unmatched: 8. The germline CDR1 and CDR2 sequences are MNHEY and SVGAGI. CDR3 sequence (DNA): TGTGCCAGCAGCCTCCCCGGGACAGGGGGACAGCCCCAGCATTTT. This sequence encodes CASSLPGTGGQPQHF.

The rearrangement links TRBV19 to TRBJ1-1; D call uncertain. The germline gives CDR1 LNHDA, CDR2 SQIVND (reference sequence). The CDR3 contains 15 residues. Trimming removed 2 bases at V and 5 bases at J, with 15 bases between. The CDR3 reads CASSISPRSDTEAFF. The CDR3 region has the DNA TGTGCCAGTAGTATATCTCCGCGCTCAGATACTGAAGCTTTCTTT.

The chain employs TRBV10-1 and TRBJ2-2, with 10 bases lining up with TRBD1. Germline V gives CDR1 WNHNN, CDR2 SYGVQD (reference sequence). The trim removed 11 bases at V and 6 bases at J, leaving 6 bases unmatched. The CDR3 is made up of 13 amino acids. CDR3 nucleotide sequence: TGCGCCTCCGGGACAGGGGTACCCGGGGAGCTGTTTTTT. Its translation is CASGTGVPGELFF.

The CDR3 nucleotides read TGTGCCAGCAGCCCAACCGGGAGTAGGGAAGCTTTCTTT. Translated, it gives CASSPTGSREAFF. The chain employs TRBV4-2 and TRBJ1-1; D ambiguous. V was pared by 4 bases and J by 8 bases, with 14 bases between. Germline CDR1 LGHNA, CDR2 YNFKEQ. The CDR3 length is 13 residues.

This sequence joins TRBV6-5 and TRBJ1-1; 7 bases fit TRBD1. The CDR3 runs 14 residues. Per the germline V gene, CDR1 is MNHEY and CDR2 is SVGAGI. Trimming cost V 6 bases and J 2 bases; bases outside gene matches: 6. The CDR3 sequence is CASRTGQLNTEAFF. The CDR3 coding sequence is TGTGCCAGCAGGACGGGACAGCTCAACACTGAAGCTTTCTTT.